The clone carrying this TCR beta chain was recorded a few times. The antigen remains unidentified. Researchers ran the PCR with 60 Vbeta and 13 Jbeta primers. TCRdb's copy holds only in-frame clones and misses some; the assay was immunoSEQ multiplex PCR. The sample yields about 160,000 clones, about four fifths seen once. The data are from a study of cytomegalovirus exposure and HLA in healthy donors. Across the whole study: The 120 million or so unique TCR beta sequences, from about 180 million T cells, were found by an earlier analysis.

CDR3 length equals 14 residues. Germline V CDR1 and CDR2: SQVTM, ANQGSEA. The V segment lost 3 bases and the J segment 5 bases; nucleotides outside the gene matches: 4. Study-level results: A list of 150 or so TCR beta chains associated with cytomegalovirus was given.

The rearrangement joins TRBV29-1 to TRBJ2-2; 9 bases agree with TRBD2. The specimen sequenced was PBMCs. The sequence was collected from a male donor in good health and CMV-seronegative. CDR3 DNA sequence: TGCAGCGTTGATCGCCTAGCGGGAACCGGGGAGCTGTTTTTT. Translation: CSVDRLAGTGELFF.